A single TCR beta chain is shown here with its context. The ends lost 1 base at V and 5 bases at J; junction bases unmatched: 10. This CDR3 is built from 16 residues. Germline V gives CDR1 MGHRA, CDR2 YSYEKL. Under the authors' procedure: Amplification of reference gene primers provided the estimated nucleated cell counts. Sequencing used immunoSEQ multiplex PCR; TCRdb keeps in-frame clones, though not all of them. V and J calls plus clone size are reproduced from that table; the DNA served to infer D and trimming. The sample lists about 400,000 clones, around nine tenths occurring once. The data were obtained in a study of blood T cell repertoires in COVID-19.

The source of this sequence is a woman aged 30 to 39 who had recovered from COVID-19. The chain is built from TRBV4-1 and TRBJ1-1; 7 bases are shared with TRBD1. Sequencing used PBMCs or T cells enriched from blood (not recorded which). The CDR3 DNA is TGCGCCAGCAGCCAAGTGGGTACAGGGGTCGCGACTGAAGCTTTCTTT. It encodes CASSQVGTGVATEAFF.